This entry describes one T cell receptor beta chain. These data come from a study of identical twins. With 6 bases removed from V and 1 base from J, the gap between germline ends came to 11 bases. Germline-derived CDR1 and CDR2 are ENHRY and SYGVKD. This CDR3 spans 14 amino acids. From the 5' RACE reads, TCRdb called clonotypes with MiXCR, one entry per CDR3 protein. The sample yields 1.5 million to 2 million distinct CDR3 sequences, roughly 35% seen once. This TCR came from a newborn girl in good health. Sequences were obtained from cord blood. V gene TRBV10-3 combines with J gene TRBJ2-3; the D gene is possibly TRBD1 (6 bases). CDR3 in amino acids: CAIRDRLGTDTQYF. CDR3 bases: TGTGCCATCAGAGACAGGCTTGGCACAGATACGCAGTATTTT.